Presented here are 30 T cell receptor beta chains from one specimen sequenced in a study of blood T cell repertoires in COVID-19. The table came from immunoSEQ multiplex PCR; TCRdb's copy has only in-frame clones and leaves some out. The table lists 380,000 or so clones, 86% of them singletons. Source material: peripheral blood. The receptor set was obtained from a woman aged 60-75 years with COVID-19, enrolled during active disease.

V gene TRBV7-8 combines with J gene TRBJ2-7; a possible D gene is TRBD1 (6 bases). Trimming shortened V by 1 base and J by 3 bases, and 16 bases separated the two germline ends. Germline CDR1 is SGHVS and CDR2 is FQNEAQ. The CDR3 sequence is 16 residues long. The CDR3 bases are TGTGCCAGCAGCTTAGTACAGGGAACGACCCTCTACGAGCAGTACTTC. Translating gives CASSLVQGTTLYEQYF.

J is TRBJ2-7 and V is TRBV3-1 (or the pseudogene TRBV3-2), with 7 nucleotides matching TRBD1. With V trimmed by 1 base and J by 3 bases, 3 bases remained unmatched. This CDR3 has 14 residues. CDR1 LGHDT and CDR2 YNNKEL come from the germline V gene (reference sequence). CDR3 loop: CASSQADRNYEQYF. The CDR3 bases are TGTGCCAGCAGCCAAGCGGACAGGAACTACGAGCAGTACTTC.

The rearrangement joins TRBV7-3 to TRBJ1-1; TRBD1 matches 7 bases. Germline V gene sequence: CDR1 SGHTA, CDR2 FQGTGA. V was clipped by 5 bases and J by 6 bases; unmatched bases: 3. The CDR3 spans 12 residues. The CDR3 nucleotides read TGTGCCAGCAGCCTACAGGGGTCTGAAGCTTTCTTT. It yields the protein CASSLQGSEAFF. Full variable domain (outside the CDR3, taken from reference TRBV7-3 and TRBJ1-1): GAGVSQTPSNKVTEKGKYVELRCDPISGHTALYWYRQSLGQGPEFLIYFQGTGAADDSGLPNDRFFAVRPEGSVSTLKIQRTERGDSAVYLCASSLQGSEAFFGQGTRLTVV.

The chain is built from TRBV6-5 and TRBJ1-3, with a weak D call TRBD1 (6 bases). CDR1 and CDR2 from the germline V gene are MNHEY and SVGAGI. The CDR3 loop spans 16 amino acids. Trimming stripped 0 bases from V and 1 base from J, with 10 bases between. The CDR3 loop reads CASSYSYRASGNTIYF. CDR3 bases: TGTGCCAGCAGTTACTCGTACAGGGCATCTGGAAACACCATATATTTT.

In this sample, this clone turned up a few times. This chain uses TRBV9 with TRBJ2-1; D might be TRBD1 (7 bases). Trimming took off 1 base at V and 4 bases at J, with 21 bases between the two ends. Germline V gives CDR1 SGDLS, CDR2 YYNGEE. This CDR3 contains 18 residues. CDR3 in amino acids: CASSVRRDRGGIYNEQFF. The DNA of the CDR3 is TGTGCCAGCAGCGTACGCCGGGACAGAGGAGGGATTTACAATGAGCAGTTCTTC.

The CDR3 loop reads CASSSGTYIGNTIYF. CDR3 coding DNA: TGTGCCAGCAGCTCGGGTACATATATTGGAAACACCATATATTTT. The chain joins TRBV5-8 to TRBJ1-3; D is uncertain. V lost 3 bases and J 3 bases, leaving 13 bases between the germline ends. CDR3 length: 15 residues. The germline gives CDR1 SGHTS, CDR2 YDEGEE.

This clone was counted between two and nine times. CDR3 in amino acids: CASSRTGPYEQYF. DNA of the CDR3: TGTGCCAGCAGTCGGACAGGGCCCTACGAGCAGTACTTC. The rearrangement links TRBV6-5 to TRBJ2-7, with 8 bases that match TRBD1. CDR1 MNHEY and CDR2 SVGAGI come from the germline V gene. The CDR3 has 13 amino acids. Losses at the gene ends were 5 bases for V and 2 bases for J; bases not matched to a gene: 2.

This chain connects TRBV5-4 to TRBJ2-7; TRBD1 might be the D (5 bases). The V end lost 3 bases, the J end lost 2 bases, and 12 bases lay between the germline ends. The CDR3 totals 14 residues. Germline V gene sequence: CDR1 SGHNT, CDR2 YYREEE (reference sequence). This CDR3 reads CASSSGGATYEQYF. CDR3 sequence (DNA): TGTGCCAGCAGCTCGGGTGGGGCTACCTACGAGCAGTACTTC.

This clone was counted between two and nine times. The chain links TRBV12-5 to TRBJ1-5, with TRBD1 as a possible D gene (6 bases). Trimming pared 1 base from V and 4 bases from J, leaving 8 bases between. This CDR3 has 14 amino acids. CDR1 is LGHNT, CDR2 FRNRAP, per germline. The CDR3 coding sequence is TGTGCTAGTGGTTTGGGGACAGATAATCAGCCCCAGCATTTT. Its translation: CASGLGTDNQPQHF. Variable domain in full (rest from reference TRBV12-5 and TRBJ1-5): DARVTQTPRHKVTEMGQEVTMRCQPILGHNTVFWYRQTMMQGLELLAYFRNRAPLDDSGMPKDRFSAEMPDATLATLKIQPSEPRDSAVYFCASGLGTDNQPQHFGDGTRLSIL.

This chain connects TRBV7-2 to TRBJ1-1, with D perhaps TRBD1 (5 bases). The CDR3 loop spans 19 amino acids. Trimming shortened V by 1 base and J by 0 bases, and 21 bases separated the two germline ends. Germline CDR1 and CDR2: SGHTA and FQGNSA. CDR3 bases: TGTGCCAGCAGCTTAGGGATCAGGGCCCAAACACCCATGAACACTGAAGCTTTCTTT. Translating gives CASSLGIRAQTPMNTEAFF.

This chain connects TRBV11-2 to TRBJ1-1; no clear D gene. Deletions cut 5 bases from V and 0 bases from J, with 13 bases between. The CDR3 totals 15 residues. Per the germline V gene, CDR1 is SGHAT and CDR2 is FQNNGV. This CDR3 reads CASSLTGSMNTEAFF. CDR3 bases: TGTGCCAGCAGCCTAACGGGAAGCATGAACACTGAAGCTTTCTTT.

This clone was counted only a few times. The chain employs TRBV7-3 and TRBJ2-1; TRBD2 matches at 15 bases. The J segment lost 3 bases and the V segment lost 0 bases, leaving 9 bases of the junction unmatched. The germline V gene has CDR1 SGHTA and CDR2 FQGTGA. The CDR3 extends over 20 amino acids. CDR3: CASSLTPGTSGGTVYNEQFF. For the CDR3, the DNA is TGTGCCAGCAGCTTAACCCCAGGGACTAGCGGGGGGACCGTCTACAATGAGCAGTTCTTC. Full variable domain (remainder filled in from reference TRBV7-3 and TRBJ2-1): GAGVSQTPSNKVTEKGKYVELRCDPISGHTALYWYRQSLGQGPEFLIYFQGTGAADDSGLPNDRFFAVRPEGSVSTLKIQRTERGDSAVYLCASSLTPGTSGGTVYNEQFFGPGTRLTVL.

The V call is TRBV5-1, the J call TRBJ2-7; D might be TRBD2 (6 bases). The CDR3 is made up of 16 amino acids. Germline V gene sequence: CDR1 SGHRS, CDR2 YFSETQ. V lost 4 bases and J 7 bases, leaving 24 bases between the germline ends. The CDR3 coding sequence is TGCGCCAGCAGCCTCGGACTATCTCTCCTTATTGAGGAGCAGTACTTC. This encodes CASSLGLSLLIEEQYF.

The rearrangement links TRBV4-3 to TRBJ2-7; tentatively, D is TRBD1 (6 bases). The germline V and J ends were trimmed by 3 bases and 4 bases, with 10 bases remaining between them. Germline CDR1 LGHNA, CDR2 YSLEER. The CDR3 length is 13 residues. The CDR3 region has the DNA TGCGCCAGCAGCCAGCAGACAGGATACGAGCAGTACTTC. Residues: CASSQQTGYEQYF.

This chain uses TRBV12-5 with TRBJ2-7; a possible D gene is TRBD1 (6 bases). In germline, CDR1 is LGHNT, CDR2 FRNRAP. This CDR3 comprises 14 residues. Trimming shortened V by 5 bases and J by 7 bases, and 18 bases separated the two germline ends. The CDR3 region is CASGNPTQGKEQYF. DNA of the CDR3: TGTGCTAGTGGTAATCCAACACAGGGTAAAGAGCAGTACTTC.

The chain couples TRBV7-2 to TRBJ2-4; D is perhaps TRBD1 (5 bases). Trimming removed 0 bases at V and 5 bases at J, with 11 bases between. Germline V CDR1 and CDR2: SGHTA, FQGNSA. The CDR3 is made up of 15 amino acids. CDR3 residues: CASSLAYGAQNIQYF. CDR3 coding DNA: TGTGCCAGCAGCTTAGCATATGGGGCGCAAAACATTCAGTACTTC.

This chain connects TRBV6-5 to TRBJ2-2, with 8 positions matching TRBD2. Trimming cost V 5 bases and J 1 base; bases outside gene matches: 3. There are 15 residues in the CDR3. Germline V gene lookup returns CDR1 MNHEY and CDR2 SVGAGI. CDR3 sequence (DNA): TGTGCCAGCAGTAGCGGGGGCCTGAACACCGGGGAGCTGTTTTTT. It yields the protein CASSSGGLNTGELFF.

The V and J genes are TRBV5-6 and TRBJ2-5; TRBD2 aligns across 8 bases. The CDR3 is 15 amino acids. In germline, CDR1 is SGHDT, CDR2 YYEEEE. With V trimmed by 3 bases and J by 4 bases, 8 bases remained unmatched. CDR3 protein: CASSSSGGPGETQYF. The CDR3 DNA sequence: TGTGCCAGCAGCTCGTCGGGGGGGCCAGGAGAGACCCAGTACTTC.

V and J are TRBV9 and TRBJ1-1; TRBD1 is a possible D gene (6 bases). V was pared by 1 base and J by 5 bases, with 15 bases between. Germline assignment: CDR1 SGDLS and CDR2 YYNGEE. There are 15 residues in the CDR3. The CDR3 DNA reads as TGTGCCAGCAGCGTATACCTAGGGGGGGCAACTGAAGCTTTCTTT. Translated: CASSVYLGGATEAFF.

Comments on this clone: Other DNA variants within this sample encode the same CDR3. This chain uses TRBV19 with TRBJ1-1; D remains unclear. The germline CDR1 and CDR2 sequences are LNHDA and SQIVND (reference sequence). Trimming left V 1 base short and J 1 base short, with 7 bases between. This CDR3 comprises 14 residues. Here the CDR3 DNA reads TGTGCCAGTAGTATAGTTCCCGGGAACACTGAAGCTTTCTTT. Translated: CASSIVPGNTEAFF.

The rearrangement links TRBV7-3 to TRBJ2-1; 13 bases line up with TRBD2. This CDR3 has 16 amino acids. J gave up 1 base and V 4 bases, and 1 base lay outside the gene matches. Germline V gene data show CDR1 as SGHTA and CDR2 as FQGTGA. CDR3 in DNA: TGTGCCAGCAGCTGGACTAGCGGGGGTTCCTACAATGAGCAGTTCTTC. It translates to CASSWTSGGSYNEQFF.

This clone was seen just once. V is TRBV29-1 and J is TRBJ2-7, with D possibly being TRBD1 (7 bases). There are 14 residues in the CDR3. The germline CDR1 and CDR2 sequences are SQVTM and ANQGSEA. Deletions cut 6 bases from V and 5 bases from J, with 20 bases between. CDR3 bases: TGCAGCGTGTTCAGGACAGGCGGCGGGAACGAGCAGTACTTC. It yields the protein CSVFRTGGGNEQYF.

The chain combines TRBV3-1 (or the pseudogene TRBV3-2) with TRBJ1-3, with TRBD1 matching over 7 bases. This CDR3 spans 14 amino acids. The germline V gene has CDR1 LGHDT and CDR2 YNNKEL (reference sequence). V trimming: 6 bases; J trimming: 5 bases; junction bases outside the gene matches: 7. The CDR3 nucleotides are TGTGCCAGCAGTCCGGGACAGAGTCGAAACACCATATATTTT. Translated, it gives CASSPGQSRNTIYF.

V gene TRBV27 combines with J gene TRBJ2-5, with D possibly matching TRBD1 (6 bases). This CDR3 is 17 amino acids long. Germline V gene lookup returns CDR1 MNHEY and CDR2 SMNVEV (reference sequence). Deletions cut 0 bases from V and 5 bases from J, with 19 bases between. The CDR3 here is CASSLSAGDLMGETQYF. For the CDR3, the DNA is TGTGCCAGCAGTTTATCGGCAGGGGACCTCATGGGGGAGACCCAGTACTTC.

The chain recombines TRBV7-2 with TRBJ2-2; 9 bases match TRBD1. Germline V CDR1 and CDR2: SGHTA, FQGNSA. The CDR3 runs 15 residues. The junction had 6 bases not matched to a gene; V was cut back by 4 bases and J by 6 bases. The chain's CDR3 is CASSSRGQGAGELFF. In DNA form, the CDR3 reads TGTGCCAGCAGCTCCAGGGGACAGGGAGCCGGGGAGCTGTTTTTT.

This chain links TRBV4-1 with TRBJ1-2; D gene uncertain. The CDR3 runs to 16 residues. The germline V gene has CDR1 MGHRA and CDR2 YSYEKL. Trimming took 0 bases from V and 0 from J, leaving 11 bases between them. The CDR3 DNA is TGCGCCAGCAGCCAAGACTGGGCGGGTTCTAACTATGGCTACACCTTC. Translation: CASSQDWAGSNYGYTF.

CDR3 sequence reads: CASSPETGQKYF. The CDR3 DNA sequence: TGTGCCAGCAGCCCGGAGACAGGGCAAAAGTACTTC. The chain joins TRBV11-2 to TRBJ2-5; 7 bases are shared with TRBD1. Trimming took 5 bases from V and 12 from J; bases not matched to a gene: 9. Germline-derived CDR1 and CDR2 are SGHAT and FQNNGV. This CDR3 has 12 residues.

The rearrangement links TRBV3-1 (or the pseudogene TRBV3-2) to TRBJ2-1; D is possibly TRBD1 (5 bases). V dropped 0 bases and J dropped 5 bases, with 17 bases sitting between them. From germline, CDR1 is LGHDT and CDR2 YNNKEL (reference sequence). This CDR3 is built from 17 residues. The CDR3 region is CASSQEIGQGPDNEQFF. The CDR3, as DNA: TGTGCCAGCAGCCAAGAAATAGGGCAGGGCCCCGACAATGAGCAGTTCTTC.

V usage is TRBV5-5 and J usage is TRBJ2-2; 9 bases fit TRBD1. The germline V gene has CDR1 SGHKS and CDR2 YYEKEE (reference sequence). With 4 bases clipped from V and 5 bases from J, the junction kept 3 bases outside the gene matches. The CDR3 sequence is 14 residues long. The CDR3 spells CASSRDRETGELFF. The CDR3 bases are TGTGCCAGCAGCAGGGACAGGGAGACCGGGGAGCTGTTTTTT.

The chain employs TRBV27 and TRBJ2-7; D remains ambiguous. Germline CDR1 is MNHEY and CDR2 is SMNVEV (reference sequence). The CDR3 runs 13 residues. Between the trimmed V and J ends, which lost 4 bases and 4 bases, there was a span of 11 bases. The CDR3: CASSYQSPYEQYF. The DNA of the CDR3 is TGTGCCAGCAGTTACCAGTCCCCGTACGAGCAGTACTTC.